The present T cell receptor (beta chain) was sequenced within a study of cytotoxic CD8 clonotypes in ibrutinib-treated CLL. Overall study context: A median approximately 12 months of treatment, range 6 to 36, preceded the collection of response samples. Mean per-sample yields comprised around 230,000 productive templates and 94,082 productive rearrangements. General observations from the study: Public clonotypes, an uncommon group, contracted or remained stable on treatment. Clonality (at baseline) was higher than in age-matched healthy donors and tracked circulating CD8+ T-cell counts.

The repertoire was sequenced with immunoSEQ multiplex PCR; TCRdb's copy has only in-frame clones and lacks some. This sample has 140,000 to 150,000 clones, with about 80% found just once. A note on this clone: Its antigen is undetermined.

V gave up 1 base and J gave up 5 bases; unmatched junction bases: 4. This CDR3 contains 15 residues. Looked up from germline, CDR1 is SGHTA and CDR2 is FQGNSA. The specimen comprised PBMCs, sampled after 24 months of ibrutinib treatment. The V gene is TRBV7-2, the J gene TRBJ2-7; 11 positions match TRBD2. The clonotype was recovered from a human donor with chronic lymphocytic leukemia. DNA of the CDR3: TGTGCCAGCAGCTTAGTCGCTAGCGGGAGGAACGAGCAGTACTTC. This translates into CASSLVASGRNEQYF.